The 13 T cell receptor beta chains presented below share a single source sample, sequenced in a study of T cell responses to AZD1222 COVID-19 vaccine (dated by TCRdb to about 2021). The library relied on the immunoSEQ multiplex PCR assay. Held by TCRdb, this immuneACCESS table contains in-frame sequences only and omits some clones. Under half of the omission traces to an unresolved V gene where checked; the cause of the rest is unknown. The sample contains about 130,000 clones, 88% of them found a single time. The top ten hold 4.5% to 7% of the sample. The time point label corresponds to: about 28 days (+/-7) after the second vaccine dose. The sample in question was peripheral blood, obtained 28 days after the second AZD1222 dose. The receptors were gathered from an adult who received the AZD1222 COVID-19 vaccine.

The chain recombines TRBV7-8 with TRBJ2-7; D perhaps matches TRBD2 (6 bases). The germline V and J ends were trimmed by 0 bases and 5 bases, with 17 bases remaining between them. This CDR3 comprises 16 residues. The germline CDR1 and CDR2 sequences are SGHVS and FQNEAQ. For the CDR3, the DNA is TGTGCCAGCAGCTTAGCAGAGGGCGGGGCAATCCACGAGCAGTACTTC. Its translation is CASSLAEGGAIHEQYF.

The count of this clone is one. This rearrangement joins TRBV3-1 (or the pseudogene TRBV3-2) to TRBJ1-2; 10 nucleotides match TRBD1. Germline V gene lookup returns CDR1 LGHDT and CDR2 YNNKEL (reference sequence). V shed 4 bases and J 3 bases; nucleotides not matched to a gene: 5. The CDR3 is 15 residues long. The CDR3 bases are TGTGCCAGCAGCCTCGGGACAGGGGAGCACTATGGCTACACCTTC. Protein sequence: CASSLGTGEHYGYTF.

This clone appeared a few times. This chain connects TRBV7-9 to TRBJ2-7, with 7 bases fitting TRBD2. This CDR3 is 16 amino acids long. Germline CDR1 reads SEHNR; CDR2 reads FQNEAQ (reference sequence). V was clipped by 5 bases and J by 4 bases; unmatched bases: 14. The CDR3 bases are TGTGCCAGCAGCCCCTCACTTAGAACGGGGGGATACGAGCAGTACTTC. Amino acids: CASSPSLRTGGYEQYF.

CDR3 DNA: TGTGCCAGCAGTTACAGGGGGCCGAACACTGAAGCTTTCTTT. It translates to CASSYRGPNTEAFF. The V call is TRBV6-2 or TRBV6-3, the J call TRBJ1-1, with 7 bases aligning to TRBD1. CDR1 is MNHEY, CDR2 SVGEGT, per germline. With V trimmed by 2 bases and J by 1 base, 1 base remained unmatched. The CDR3 sequence is 14 residues long.

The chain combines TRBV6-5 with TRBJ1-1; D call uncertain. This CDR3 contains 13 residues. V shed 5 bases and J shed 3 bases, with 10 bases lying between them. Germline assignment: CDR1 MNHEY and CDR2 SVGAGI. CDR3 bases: TGTGCCAGCAGTACGCCTCCTGACACTGAAGCTTTCTTT. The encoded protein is CASSTPPDTEAFF.

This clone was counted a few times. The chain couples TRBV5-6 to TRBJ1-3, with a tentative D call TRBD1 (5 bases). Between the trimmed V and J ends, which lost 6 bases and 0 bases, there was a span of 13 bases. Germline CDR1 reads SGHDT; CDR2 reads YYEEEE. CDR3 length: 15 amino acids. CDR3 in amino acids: CASTPGVSSGNTIYF. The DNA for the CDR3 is TGTGCCAGCACCCCGGGGGTCTCCTCTGGAAACACCATATATTTT.

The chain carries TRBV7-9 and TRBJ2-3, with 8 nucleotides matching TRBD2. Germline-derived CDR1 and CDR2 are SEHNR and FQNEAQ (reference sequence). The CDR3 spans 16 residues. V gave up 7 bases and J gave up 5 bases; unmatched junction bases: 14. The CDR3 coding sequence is TGTGCCAGCACCCCCAATGGAGCGGGGGAGGAAGATACGCAGTATTTT. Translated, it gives CASTPNGAGEEDTQYF.

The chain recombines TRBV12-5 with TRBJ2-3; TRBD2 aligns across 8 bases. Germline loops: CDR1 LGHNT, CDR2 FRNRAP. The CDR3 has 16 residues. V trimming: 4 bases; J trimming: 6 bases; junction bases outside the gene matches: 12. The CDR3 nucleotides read TGTGCTAGTGGTTCCCGAGCGGGGGAGTCCTCTGATACGCAGTATTTT. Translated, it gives CASGSRAGESSDTQYF.

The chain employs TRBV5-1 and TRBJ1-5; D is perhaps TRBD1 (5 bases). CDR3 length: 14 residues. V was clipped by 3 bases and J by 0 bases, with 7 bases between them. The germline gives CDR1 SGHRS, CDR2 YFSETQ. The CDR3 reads CASSWGDSNQPQHF. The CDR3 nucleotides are TGCGCCAGCAGCTGGGGGGATAGCAATCAGCCCCAGCATTTT.

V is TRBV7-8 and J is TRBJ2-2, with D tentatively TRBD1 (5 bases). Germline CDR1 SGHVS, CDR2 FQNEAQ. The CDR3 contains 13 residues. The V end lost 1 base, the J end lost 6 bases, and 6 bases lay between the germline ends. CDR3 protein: CASSLGQPGELFF. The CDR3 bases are TGTGCCAGCAGCTTAGGACAGCCCGGGGAGCTGTTTTTT. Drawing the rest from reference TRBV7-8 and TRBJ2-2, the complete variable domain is GAGVSQSPRYKVAKRGQDVALRCDPISGHVSLFWYQQALGQGPEFLTYFQNEAQLDKSGLPSDRFFAERPEGSVSTLKIQRTQQEDSAVYLCASSLGQPGELFFGEGSRLTVL.

CDR3 protein: CASSGRSSGNTIYF. CDR3 nucleotides: TGTGCCAGTAGTGGGCGTAGCTCTGGAAACACCATATATTTT. The J gene is TRBJ1-3, the V gene TRBV19; D gene uncertain. V lost 5 bases and J lost 0, with 8 bases in between. The V gene's germline CDR1 is LNHDA and CDR2 SQIVND (reference sequence). CDR3 size: 14 residues. The entire variable domain, with the rest obtained from reference TRBV19 and TRBJ1-3, is as follows: DGGITQSPKYLFRKEGQNVTLSCEQNLNHDAMYWYRQDPGQGLRLIYYSQIVNDFQKGDIAEGYSVSREKKESFPLTVTSAQKNPTAFYLCASSGRSSGNTIYFGEGSWLTVV.

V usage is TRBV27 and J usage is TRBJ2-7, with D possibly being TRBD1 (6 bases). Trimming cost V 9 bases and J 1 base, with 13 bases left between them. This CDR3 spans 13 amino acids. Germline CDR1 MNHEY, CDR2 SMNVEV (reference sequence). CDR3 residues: CASRGYSSYEQYF. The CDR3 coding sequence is TGTGCCAGTAGGGGGTACAGTTCCTACGAGCAGTACTTC.

The CDR3: CATSDPGQSRRGYTF. CDR3 nucleotide sequence: TGTGCCACCAGTGATCCGGGACAGTCGAGGAGAGGCTACACCTTC. V gene TRBV24-1 combines with J gene TRBJ1-2, with 7 bases fitting TRBD1. CDR3 length: 15 residues. Germline V CDR1 and CDR2: KGHDR, SFDVKD. Germline trimming cut 3 bases from V and 8 bases from J; bases unmatched to any gene: 11.